The 23 T cell receptor beta chains reported below all come from one sample, sequenced in a study of T cells in Graves' hyperthyroidism and ophthalmopathy. Authors of the study amplified TCR beta CDR3 regions from RNA transcripts. HTBI primers were employed in a first-round RT-PCR of the TCR CDR3. TCRdb used MiXCR to reprocess the multiplex PCR reads, holding one entry per CDR3 protein. The sample carries roughly 550,000 distinct CDR3 sequences, around 16% recorded once. The sample consisted of blood. These receptors originate from a woman in her thirties with Graves' ophthalmopathy.

This clonotype was seen more than once but under ten times. The chain employs TRBV28 and TRBJ1-6, with a weak D call TRBD1 (5 bases). The CDR3 contains 15 residues. Germline V gives CDR1 MDHEN, CDR2 SYDVKM. V was cut by 1 base and J by 6 bases, with 10 bases left in between. The CDR3 DNA follows: TGTGCCAGCAGTTTATCGCGACAGTTTAATTCACCCCTCCACTTT. It is translated as CASSLSRQFNSPLHF.

This sequence joins TRBV19 and TRBJ2-7, with 8 bases lining up with TRBD2. The ends lost 5 bases at V and 3 bases at J; junction bases unmatched: 3. The CDR3 is made up of 13 amino acids. Per the germline V gene, CDR1 is LNHDA and CDR2 is SQIVND (reference sequence). As DNA, the CDR3 is TGTGCCAGTAGTCATAGCGGGAACTACGAGCAGTACTTC. Amino acids: CASSHSGNYEQYF.

This chain joins TRBV6-1 and TRBJ2-7; 8 positions agree with TRBD1. The CDR3 extends over 12 amino acids. After removal of 8 bases from V and 6 bases from J, the junction contained 6 bases not matched to a gene. Germline lookup yields CDR1 MNHNS and CDR2 SASEGT. Written as DNA, the CDR3 is TGTGCCAGCGGGAGGACAGGGTCCGAGCAGTACTTC. Translation: CASGRTGSEQYF.

This clonotype has more than one count but fewer than ten. The rearrangement joins TRBV20-1 to TRBJ2-2, with D tentatively TRBD1 or TRBD2 (5 bases each). Trimming took off 4 bases at V and 13 bases at J, with 13 bases between the two ends. The V gene's germline CDR1 is DFQATT and CDR2 SNEGSKA (reference sequence). The CDR3 length is 11 residues. The CDR3 DNA follows: TGCAGTGCTACTTCCGGGACCAGGCTGTTTTTT. Amino acid sequence: CSATSGTRLFF.

Comments on this clonotype: A clone one base away is much larger, so this may be a read error. This chain uses TRBV12-3 or TRBV12-4 with TRBJ2-5; D might be TRBD1 (6 bases). The CDR3 has 11 amino acids. V gave up 5 bases and J gave up 7 bases, with 8 bases separating them. CDR3 DNA: TGTGCCAGCAGTGGCAGGGGGACCCAGTACTTC. It translates to CASSGRGTQYF.

This clonotype was seen ten or more times. The genes are TRBV24-1 and TRBJ2-1, with TRBD1 identical over 7 bases. J was trimmed by 5 bases and V by 2 bases; bases with no gene match: 11. There are 17 residues in the CDR3. In germline, CDR1 is KGHDR, CDR2 SFDVKD. The chain's CDR3 is CATSDSAAGTADNEQFF. As DNA, the CDR3 is TGTGCCACCAGTGATTCAGCGGCCGGGACAGCCGACAATGAGCAGTTCTTC.

The V gene is TRBV15, the J gene TRBJ2-7, with D possibly being TRBD2 (5 bases). The CDR3 extends over 14 amino acids. V was clipped by 0 bases and J by 3 bases, with 9 bases between them. Germline-derived CDR1 and CDR2 are LNHNV and YYDKDF (reference sequence). The CDR3 loop reads CATSRENSVYEQYF. The DNA of the CDR3 is TGTGCCACCAGCAGAGAGAATAGCGTCTACGAGCAGTACTTC.

This clonotype was detected only a few times. The chain recombines TRBV29-1 with TRBJ2-1, with TRBD2 as a possible D gene (6 bases). Germline V gene data show CDR1 as SQVTM and CDR2 as ANQGSEA. V dropped 7 bases and J dropped 2 bases, with 15 bases sitting between them. The CDR3 totals 14 residues. The CDR3 here is CSAPSGSTYNEQFF. CDR3 sequence (DNA): TGCAGCGCACCGAGCGGGTCCACCTACAATGAGCAGTTCTTC.

This clonotype was recorded at least ten times. The CDR3 protein is CASGGREGPRGANVLTF. The CDR3 nucleotides are TGTGCCAGCGGGGGCCGGGAAGGGCCTCGAGGGGCCAACGTCCTGACTTTC. The chain has TRBV28 and TRBJ2-6; a possible D gene is TRBD1 (6 bases). The CDR3 totals 17 residues. The germline V gene has CDR1 MDHEN and CDR2 SYDVKM. Trimming took off 8 bases at V and 4 bases at J, with 21 bases between the two ends.

This clonotype was counted between two and nine times. V and J are TRBV12-3 or TRBV12-4 and TRBJ1-1; D is uncertain. Trimming left V 2 bases short and J 1 base short, with 5 bases between. The length of the CDR3 is 13 residues. The CDR3 DNA reads TGTGCCAGCAGTTTAATGAGGAACACTGAAGCTTTCTTT. Translated, it gives CASSLMRNTEAFF.

This clonotype has more than one count but fewer than ten. One junction end disagrees with the germline gene, perhaps due to a read error. This chain links TRBV5-1 with TRBJ2-7; D might be TRBD1 (6 bases). The CDR3 spans 14 residues. Germline assignment: CDR1 SGHRS and CDR2 YFSETQ. This CDR3 is CASSVGTNNYEQYF. As DNA, the CDR3 is TGTGCCAGCAGCGTAGGGACAAATAACTACGAGCAGTACTTC.

This clonotype was counted ten times or more. This rearrangement joins TRBV5-1 to TRBJ2-6; no clear D gene. Germline V gene sequence: CDR1 SGHRS, CDR2 YFSETQ. Deletions cut 7 bases from V and 1 base from J, with 12 bases between. This CDR3 has 15 residues. CDR3 residues: CASSHGGSGANVLTF. The CDR3, as DNA: TGCGCCAGCTCCCACGGCGGATCTGGGGCCAACGTCCTGACTTTC.

The gene calls are TRBV15 and TRBJ1-2; D is ambiguous. The germline V gene encodes CDR1 LNHNV and CDR2 YYDKDF (reference sequence). V was cut by 3 bases and J by 8 bases, with 19 bases left in between. This CDR3 is built from 15 residues. CDR3 nucleotide sequence: TGTGCCACCAGCAGCTCCGGAGGGCTTCCCTACGGCTACACCTTC. As protein: CATSSSGGLPYGYTF.

This clonotype was seen many times. V usage is TRBV28 and J usage is TRBJ1-1; D gene unclear. CDR1 and CDR2 from the germline V gene are MDHEN and SYDVKM. Trimming shortened V by 7 bases and J by 5 bases, and 8 bases separated the two germline ends. The CDR3 consists of 11 residues. DNA for the CDR3: TGTGCCAGCAATGCGCTGACTGAAGCTTTCTTT. Amino acids: CASNALTEAFF.

This clonotype was seen more than once but under ten times. The gene calls are TRBV7-2 and TRBJ2-1, with TRBD2 matching 9 bases. Germline CDR1 reads SGHTA; CDR2 reads FQGNSA. The trim removed 10 bases at V and 4 bases at J, leaving 5 bases unmatched. The CDR3 totals 13 residues. The CDR3 nucleotides read TGTGCCACCAGACTAGCGGTTTACAATGAGCAGTTCTTC. Amino acids: CATRLAVYNEQFF.

The gene calls are TRBV9 and TRBJ2-1; 10 nucleotides align to TRBD2. CDR3 length equals 17 residues. Germline V gives CDR1 SGDLS, CDR2 YYNGEE. J was trimmed by 2 bases and V by 0 bases; bases with no gene match: 5. The CDR3 spells CASSVASGRGTYNEQFF. In DNA form, the CDR3 reads TGTGCCAGCAGCGTAGCCAGCGGGAGGGGTACCTACAATGAGCAGTTCTTC.

There are many counts of this clonotype. The chain recombines TRBV10-3 with TRBJ1-1; the D gene is possibly TRBD1 (5 bases). The germline CDR1 and CDR2 sequences are ENHRY and SYGVKD. The CDR3 is made up of 17 amino acids. Trimming left V 2 bases short and J 8 bases short, with 24 bases between. CDR3 region: CAISERKKGTREGEAFF. The CDR3 DNA reads as TGTGCCATCAGTGAGCGGAAGAAAGGGACGCGAGAGGGGGAAGCTTTCTTT.

This clonotype was counted only a few times. This chain joins TRBV18 and TRBJ2-7; the match to TRBD1 covers 9 bases. Germline lookup yields CDR1 KGHSH and CDR2 LQKENI. This CDR3 has 16 amino acids. The trim removed 0 bases at V and 3 bases at J, leaving 6 bases unmatched. This CDR3 is CASSPPMGQGIYEQYF. CDR3 DNA sequence: TGTGCCAGCTCACCACCGATGGGACAGGGCATCTACGAGCAGTACTTC.

This clonotype was counted at least ten times. The rearrangement links TRBV12-5 to TRBJ2-7; D not resolved. V was trimmed by 3 bases and J by 2 bases, leaving 8 bases between them. Germline assignment: CDR1 LGHNT and CDR2 FRNRAP. The CDR3 extends over 13 amino acids. The CDR3, as DNA: TGTGCTAGTGGTTTTGGGTTACCCTACGAGCAGTACTTC. As protein: CASGFGLPYEQYF. The complete variable domain, with remaining parts taken from reference TRBV12-5 and TRBJ2-7, reads DARVTQTPRHKVTEMGQEVTMRCQPILGHNTVFWYRQTMMQGLELLAYFRNRAPLDDSGMPKDRFSAEMPDATLATLKIQPSEPRDSAVYFCASGFGLPYEQYFGPGTRLTVT.

This rearrangement joins TRBV15 to TRBJ2-5; 7 bases agree with TRBD1. The J segment lost 7 bases and the V segment lost 2 bases, leaving 10 bases of the junction unmatched. This CDR3 has 15 amino acids. The germline CDR1 and CDR2 sequences are LNHNV and YYDKDF (reference sequence). The CDR3 nucleotides read TGTGCCACCAGCAGATACCGGACAGGCCTATGGACCCAGTACTTC. It yields the protein CATSRYRTGLWTQYF.

The gene calls are TRBV4-3 and TRBJ1-2; D is ambiguous. CDR3 length: 14 amino acids. The V gene's germline CDR1 is LGHNA and CDR2 YSLEER. The germline V and J ends were trimmed by 0 bases and 8 bases, with 13 bases remaining between them. For the CDR3, the DNA is TGCGCCAGCAGCCAAGATCCCCGGGGAGAGGGCTACACCTTC. Translated, it gives CASSQDPRGEGYTF.

This clonotype was found once. As DNA, the CDR3 is TGCGCCAGCAGCCAAGAGACGGGAGTGGGCGGGGAGCTGTTTTTT. Its translation is CASSQETGVGGELFF. This sequence joins TRBV4-3 and TRBJ2-2; tentatively, D is TRBD2 (6 bases). V was trimmed by 0 bases and J by 7 bases, leaving 12 bases between them. CDR1 LGHNA and CDR2 YSLEER come from the germline V gene. The CDR3 length is 15 residues.

This clonotype came up a few times. Here the CDR3 reads CASSLWDPNNEQFF. The CDR3 DNA is TGTGCCAGCAGCCTTTGGGACCCCAACAATGAGCAGTTCTTC. This chain uses TRBV7-9 with TRBJ2-1; perhaps D is TRBD1 or TRBD2 (5 bases each). CDR3 size: 14 residues. V gave up 5 bases and J gave up 5 bases, with 13 bases separating them. Germline V gene lookup returns CDR1 SEHNR and CDR2 FQNEAQ (reference sequence).